The 26 T cell receptor beta chains presented below share a single source sample, sequenced in a study of blood T cell repertoires in COVID-19. The repertoire was sequenced with immunoSEQ multiplex PCR; TCRdb's copy has only in-frame clones and lacks some. The data contain more than 150,000 clones, around 82% of them singletons. Input material: peripheral blood. These receptors all stem from a woman of 80 years or more with acute or convalescent COVID-19.

The gene calls are TRBV15 and TRBJ2-2; 8 bases align to TRBD1. CDR1 is LNHNV, CDR2 YYDKDF, per germline (reference sequence). Losses at the gene ends were 3 bases for V and 2 bases for J; bases not matched to a gene: 5. The CDR3 loop spans 16 amino acids. CDR3 protein: CATSRGQVLNTGELFF. The CDR3 DNA is TGTGCCACCAGCAGGGGACAGGTACTCAACACCGGGGAGCTGTTTTTT.

The gene calls are TRBV5-4 and TRBJ2-3; TRBD1 matches 12 bases. The V and J ends lost 0 bases and 3 bases, in that order; junction bases with no gene match: 2. The CDR3 runs to 16 residues. Germline lookup yields CDR1 SGHNT and CDR2 YYREEE (reference sequence). The CDR3 here is CASSLGDRGPTDTQYF. CDR3 bases: TGTGCCAGCAGCTTGGGGGACAGGGGGCCAACAGATACGCAGTATTTT.

V gene TRBV5-1 combines with J gene TRBJ2-5; 11 nucleotides agree with TRBD2. The V segment lost 9 bases and the J segment 4 bases; nucleotides outside the gene matches: 11. Germline CDR1 and CDR2: SGHRS and YFSETQ. CDR3 length: 15 residues. DNA of the CDR3: TGCGCCACCAAACTTAGCGGGAGGGCCGGAGAGACCCAGTACTTC. Protein: CATKLSGRAGETQYF.

This clone has just one count. V is TRBV11-2 and J is TRBJ2-7, with 7 bases identical to TRBD1. Trimming at V came to 5 bases and at J to 6 bases, leaving 16 bases not matched to a gene. Germline CDR1 is SGHAT and CDR2 is FQNNGV. The CDR3 has 16 residues. This chain's CDR3 is CASSGVGAGGPGEQYF. DNA for the CDR3: TGTGCCAGCAGCGGGGTAGGGGCAGGGGGTCCGGGCGAGCAGTACTTC. The full variable domain, in which reference TRBV11-2 and TRBJ2-7 provide the parts outside the CDR3, is EAGVAQSPRYKIIEKRQSVAFWCNPISGHATLYWYQQILGQGPKLLIQFQNNGVVDDSQLPKDRFSAERLKGVDSTLKIQPAKLEDSAVYLCASSGVGAGGPGEQYFGPGTRLTVT.

The rearrangement links TRBV6-5 to TRBJ2-1; TRBD1 aligns across 7 bases. Germline lookup yields CDR1 MNHEY and CDR2 SVGAGI. The CDR3 runs to 15 residues. V lost 10 bases and J lost 2; bases outside the gene matches: 11. CDR3 amino acids: CATVRGRGAYNEQFF. The CDR3 DNA is TGTGCCACTGTTAGGGGGCGTGGGGCCTACAATGAGCAGTTCTTC.

J is TRBJ1-1 and V is TRBV19; TRBD1 might be the D (5 bases). Trimming took 7 bases from V and 4 from J, leaving 13 bases between them. The CDR3 has 13 residues. Per germline, CDR1 LNHDA and CDR2 SQIVND (reference sequence). The DNA for the CDR3 is TGTGCCAGTACCACTTGGGGGGGCACTGAAGCTTTCTTT. This gives the protein CASTTWGGTEAFF.

This chain connects TRBV27 to TRBJ2-1, with a possible D match to TRBD2 (5 bases). The CDR3 is 15 amino acids. The V gene lost 5 bases and the J gene lost 6 bases, with 17 bases spanning the gap. Per the germline V gene, CDR1 is MNHEY and CDR2 is SMNVEV (reference sequence). The CDR3 sequence is CASSPFLGGGNEQFF. For the CDR3, the DNA is TGTGCCAGCAGTCCGTTTCTAGGTGGAGGCAATGAGCAGTTCTTC.

V is TRBV3-1 (or the pseudogene TRBV3-2) and J is TRBJ2-7, with D perhaps TRBD2 (6 bases). CDR3 length: 16 residues. From germline, CDR1 is LGHDT and CDR2 YNNKEL (reference sequence). V shed 2 bases and J shed 2 bases, with 16 bases lying between them. CDR3 bases: TGTGCCAGCAGCCAAATTTATGGGGGAGGCCCCTACGAGCAGTACTTC. This translates into CASSQIYGGGPYEQYF.

J is TRBJ2-7 and V is TRBV6-5; 7 bases map to TRBD1. Germline lookup yields CDR1 MNHEY and CDR2 SVGAGI. V was clipped by 8 bases and J by 5 bases; unmatched bases: 15. There are 15 residues in the CDR3. CDR3 in amino acids: CASLSPIGTADEQYF. CDR3 coding DNA: TGTGCCAGCTTGAGCCCCATTGGGACAGCGGACGAGCAGTACTTC.

This rearrangement joins TRBV5-8 to TRBJ2-1; 8 nucleotides align to TRBD1. Germline V gives CDR1 SGHTS, CDR2 YDEGEE. The ends lost 0 bases at V and 7 bases at J; junction bases unmatched: 6. The CDR3 is 15 residues long. DNA of the CDR3: TGTGCCAGCAGCTTGGACAGGGGGGCTCTGAATGAGCAGTTCTTC. This translates into CASSLDRGALNEQFF.

The chain carries TRBV5-6 and TRBJ2-5, with 7 bases matching TRBD1. Germline-derived CDR1 and CDR2 are SGHDT and YYEEEE. This CDR3 region has 13 residues. Trimming removed 2 bases from V and 5 bases from J; junction bases left unmatched: 3. The CDR3 here is CASSFDRDETQYF. CDR3 nucleotide sequence: TGTGCCAGCAGCTTCGACAGGGATGAGACCCAGTACTTC.

This chain's CDR3 is CASSPGQHSGNTIYF. In nucleotides, the CDR3 is TGCGCCAGCAGCCCGGGTCAACACTCTGGAAACACCATATATTTT. The chain recombines TRBV5-1 with TRBJ1-3; D is ambiguous. The germline gives CDR1 SGHRS, CDR2 YFSETQ. The CDR3 covers 15 residues. Trimming pared 4 bases from V and 0 bases from J, leaving 11 bases between.

This clone was seen only a few times. The J gene is TRBJ1-3, the V gene TRBV4-2; D possibly corresponds to TRBD1 (5 bases). Germline V lookup: CDR1 LGHNA, CDR2 YNFKEQ. The CDR3 is made up of 18 amino acids. V lost 2 bases to trimming and J lost 4 bases, with 21 bases between them. The CDR3 DNA reads as TGTGCCAGCAGCCAAAACCCTGGGGGGTTCGAATCCGGAAACACCATATATTTT. The encoded protein is CASSQNPGGFESGNTIYF.

The chain has TRBV5-1 and TRBJ2-7; no firm D call. V lost 3 bases and J 0 bases, leaving 4 bases between the germline ends. The CDR3 is made up of 12 amino acids. CDR1 is SGHRS, CDR2 YFSETQ, per germline. The CDR3 DNA sequence: TGCGCCAGCAGCTCAGGCTCCTACGAGCAGTACTTC. It encodes CASSSGSYEQYF.

The V and J genes are TRBV18 and TRBJ2-1, with D possibly being TRBD2 (5 bases). Trimming stripped 3 bases from V and 1 base from J, with 7 bases between. This CDR3 contains 14 residues. CDR1 is KGHSH and CDR2 is LQKENI in the germline V gene. CDR3 region: CASSPRESYNEQFF. Here the CDR3 DNA reads TGTGCCAGCTCACCGAGGGAATCCTACAATGAGCAGTTCTTC.

In its sample, this clone was seen once. V and J are TRBV30 and TRBJ2-1; TRBD1 matches 9 bases. V lost 0 bases to trimming and J lost 4 bases; unmatched junction nucleotides: 1. This CDR3 contains 14 residues. CDR1 and CDR2 from the germline V gene are GTSNPN and SVGIG (reference sequence). The CDR3 coding sequence is TGTGCCTGGAGTGTGGGACAGGGTTACAATGAGCAGTTCTTC. This codes for CAWSVGQGYNEQFF.

The genes are TRBV5-1 and TRBJ1-6; a weak D match, TRBD1 (6 bases). Germline V gene lookup returns CDR1 SGHRS and CDR2 YFSETQ. The CDR3 totals 15 residues. Trimming left V 2 bases short and J 5 bases short, with 11 bases between. This CDR3 reads CASSLRTADNSPLHF. The CDR3 DNA reads as TGCGCCAGCAGCTTAAGGACAGCCGATAATTCACCCCTCCACTTT.

The CDR3: CSVTSTGSGNTIYF. CDR3 bases: TGCAGCGTGACCTCAACAGGGTCTGGAAACACCATATATTTT. The chain carries TRBV29-1 and TRBJ1-3; possible D gene TRBD1, 6 bases. Per germline, CDR1 SQVTM and CDR2 ANQGSEA. V gave up 6 bases and J gave up 1 base, with 13 bases separating them. The length of the CDR3 is 14 residues.

J is TRBJ2-7 and V is TRBV11-3, with D hard to call. From germline, CDR1 is SGHNT and CDR2 YENEEA. V was trimmed by 0 bases and J by 3 bases, leaving 9 bases between them. This CDR3 is 14 amino acids long. CDR3 sequence (DNA): TGTGCCAGCAGCTTAGATCACAGTAACTACGAGCAGTACTTC. Amino acid sequence: CASSLDHSNYEQYF.

The genes are TRBV5-1 and TRBJ1-1, with 8 bases matching TRBD1. The germline V gene has CDR1 SGHRS and CDR2 YFSETQ. J lost 4 bases, V lost 4 bases, and 9 bases had no gene match. The CDR3 contains 15 residues. The CDR3, as DNA: TGCGCCAGCAGCCTCGACAGGGGAAGGATCACTGAAGCTTTCTTT. It yields the protein CASSLDRGRITEAFF.

This clone rates as medium-sized. J is TRBJ1-2 and V is TRBV3-1 (or the pseudogene TRBV3-2); 7 bases align to TRBD1. The CDR3 runs to 12 residues. Germline-derived CDR1 and CDR2 are LGHDT and YNNKEL (reference sequence). With V trimmed by 3 bases and J by 13 bases, 8 bases remained unmatched. CDR3 residues: CASSQSGQVGTF. CDR3 coding DNA: TGTGCCAGCAGCCAGAGTGGACAGGTGGGCACCTTC.

The V call is TRBV6-2 or TRBV6-3, the J call TRBJ1-1; 7 nucleotides agree with TRBD1. V shed 1 base, J shed 1 base, and the junction held 3 bases outside the gene matches. Germline values: CDR1 MNHEY, CDR2 SVGEGT. The CDR3 is made up of 15 amino acids. CDR3 sequence (DNA): TGTGCCAGCAGTTACTGGCAGGGGGGGAACACTGAAGCTTTCTTT. It yields the protein CASSYWQGGNTEAFF.

This chain uses TRBV18 with TRBJ2-1, with 9 bases matching TRBD1. The CDR3 spans 15 residues. Unmatched junction bases numbered 9, after V lost 5 bases and J lost 7 bases. The germline CDR1 and CDR2 sequences are KGHSH and LQKENI. This CDR3 is CASSRRQGDGNEQFF. The CDR3 DNA is TGTGCCAGCTCAAGACGACAGGGGGATGGAAATGAGCAGTTCTTC.

The V gene is TRBV3-1 (or the pseudogene TRBV3-2), the J gene TRBJ2-1, with 7 positions matching TRBD1. Trimming at V came to 4 bases and at J to 7 bases, leaving 13 bases not matched to a gene. The CDR3 is 16 residues long. CDR1 and CDR2 from the germline V gene are LGHDT and YNNKEL (reference sequence). CDR3 in amino acids: CASSPRTGGSLNEQFF. DNA for the CDR3: TGTGCCAGCAGCCCTCGGACAGGCGGTTCGTTAAATGAGCAGTTCTTC.

The CDR3 DNA reads as TGTGCCGGCGGACAGGGGGGTGGCTACACCTTC. Its translation is CAGGQGGGYTF. The rearrangement uses TRBV2 and TRBJ1-2; 10 bases fit TRBD1. The CDR3 is 11 residues long. V lost 11 bases to trimming and J lost 7 bases; unmatched junction nucleotides: 4. Germline V gene lookup returns CDR1 SNHLY and CDR2 FYNNEI.

Of note for this clone: One end of the junction is discordant with germline, which a read error may explain. The same CDR3 can be traced to other DNA sequences in this sample. The V and J genes are TRBV7-2 and TRBJ1-1; possible D gene TRBD1, 6 bases. The CDR3 totals 14 residues. Per the germline V gene, CDR1 is SGHTA and CDR2 is FQGNSA. CDR3 coding DNA: TGTGCCAGCAGTTTAGGACAGATGAACACTGAAGCTTTCTTT. It is translated as CASSLGQMNTEAFF.